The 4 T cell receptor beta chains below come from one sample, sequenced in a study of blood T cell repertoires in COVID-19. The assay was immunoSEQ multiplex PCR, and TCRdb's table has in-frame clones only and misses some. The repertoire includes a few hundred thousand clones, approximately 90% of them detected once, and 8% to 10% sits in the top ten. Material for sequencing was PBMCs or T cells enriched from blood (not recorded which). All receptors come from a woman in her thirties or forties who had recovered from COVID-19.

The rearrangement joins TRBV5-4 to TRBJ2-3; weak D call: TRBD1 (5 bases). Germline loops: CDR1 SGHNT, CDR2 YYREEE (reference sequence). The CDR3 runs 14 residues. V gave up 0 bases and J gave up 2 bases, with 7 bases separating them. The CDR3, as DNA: TGTGCCAGCAGCTTGGACAGGTACACAGATACGCAGTATTTT. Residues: CASSLDRYTDTQYF.

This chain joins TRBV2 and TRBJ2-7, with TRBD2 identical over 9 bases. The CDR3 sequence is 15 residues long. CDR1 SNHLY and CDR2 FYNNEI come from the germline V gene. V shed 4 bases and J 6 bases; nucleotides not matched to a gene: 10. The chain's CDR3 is CASSVSAGGPREQYF. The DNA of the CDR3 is TGTGCCAGCAGTGTATCGGCGGGAGGGCCCCGCGAGCAGTACTTC.

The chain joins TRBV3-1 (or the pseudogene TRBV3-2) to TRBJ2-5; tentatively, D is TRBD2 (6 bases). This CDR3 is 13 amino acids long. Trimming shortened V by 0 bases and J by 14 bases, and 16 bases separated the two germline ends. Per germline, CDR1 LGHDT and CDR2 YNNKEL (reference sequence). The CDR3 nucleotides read TGTGCCAGCAGCCAAGAGACCGGGGGTGCCGCATACTTC. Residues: CASSQETGGAAYF.

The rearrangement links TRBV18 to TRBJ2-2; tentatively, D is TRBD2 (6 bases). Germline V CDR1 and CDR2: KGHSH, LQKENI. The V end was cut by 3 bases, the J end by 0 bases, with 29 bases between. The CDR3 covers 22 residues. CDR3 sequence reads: CASSPWRAESLQASTNTGELFF. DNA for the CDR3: TGTGCCAGCTCACCGTGGAGGGCGGAGTCTTTACAAGCTAGTACGAACACCGGGGAGCTGTTTTTT.